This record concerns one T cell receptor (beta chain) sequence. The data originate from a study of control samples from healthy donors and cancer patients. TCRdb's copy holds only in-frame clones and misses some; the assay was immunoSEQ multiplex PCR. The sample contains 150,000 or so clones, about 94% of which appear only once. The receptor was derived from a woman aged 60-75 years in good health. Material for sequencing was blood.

The chain's CDR3 is CASSLGVGPTLHF. The DNA of the CDR3 is TGTGCCAGCAGCTTGGGGGTCGGTCCAACCCTCCACTTT. This chain links TRBV5-6 with TRBJ1-6; D is unresolved. CDR1 SGHDT and CDR2 YYEEEE come from the germline V gene. This CDR3 is built from 13 residues. The V end lost 0 bases, the J end lost 14 bases, and 12 bases lay between the germline ends.